Listed here are 27 T cell receptor beta chains from one sample, sequenced in a study of immune evolution from preneoplasia to lung adenocarcinoma. Sequencing used immunoSEQ multiplex PCR; TCRdb keeps in-frame clones, though not all of them. This sample carries 3,500 to 4,000 clones, just under 75% of them seen once, and the ten largest clones take 18%. Specimen: FFPE minimally invasive lung adenocarcinoma tissue. Receptor source: a person aged 60-80 years with lung adenocarcinoma.

This clone was found once. V usage is TRBV7-2 and J usage is TRBJ1-2; 7 nucleotides match TRBD1. With 5 bases clipped from V and 8 bases from J, the junction kept 5 bases outside the gene matches. Germline CDR1 and CDR2: SGHTA and FQGNSA. The CDR3 spans 12 residues. The DNA of the CDR3 is TGTGCCAGCAGCCCAACAGGGGTAGGCTACACCTTC. Translation: CASSPTGVGYTF.

The chain recombines TRBV28 with TRBJ2-5; D might be TRBD1 (5 bases). This CDR3 is built from 12 residues. Per germline, CDR1 MDHEN and CDR2 SYDVKM. V was trimmed by 6 bases and J by 5 bases, leaving 10 bases between them. CDR3 bases: TGTGCCAGCAGCCCAGGGTTGGAGACCCAGTACTTC. Translation: CASSPGLETQYF.

The chain has TRBV19 and TRBJ2-2, with TRBD1 matching over 10 bases. Germline lookup yields CDR1 LNHDA and CDR2 SQIVND (reference sequence). V trimming: 10 bases; J trimming: 5 bases; junction bases outside the gene matches: 7. The CDR3 is 14 amino acids. CDR3 DNA: TGTGCCACTTCCGGGACAGGGGTTACCGGGGAGCTGTTTTTT. Amino acid sequence: CATSGTGVTGELFF.

The V call is TRBV6-5, the J call TRBJ1-2; D may be TRBD1 (6 bases). This CDR3 contains 13 residues. Trimming left V 6 bases short and J 4 bases short, with 12 bases between. Germline loops: CDR1 MNHEY, CDR2 SVGAGI. This chain's CDR3 is CASSPGETYGYTF. In nucleotides, the CDR3 is TGTGCCAGCAGCCCAGGGGAGACCTATGGCTACACCTTC.

The V call is TRBV5-6, the J call TRBJ2-7; no reliable D call. Germline V gene lookup returns CDR1 SGHDT and CDR2 YYEEEE. This CDR3 contains 14 residues. Trimming took off 2 bases at V and 2 bases at J, with 11 bases between the two ends. The CDR3 protein is CASSLGSKTYEQYF. The CDR3 DNA is TGTGCCAGCAGCTTAGGAAGTAAAACCTACGAGCAGTACTTC.

This clone appeared a few times. J is TRBJ1-1 and V is TRBV6-5, with a possible D match to TRBD1 (5 bases). Germline loops: CDR1 MNHEY, CDR2 SVGAGI. V was trimmed by 5 bases and J by 0 bases, leaving 7 bases between them. This CDR3 comprises 13 residues. The CDR3 reads CASSRDVNTEAFF. CDR3 sequence (DNA): TGTGCCAGCAGTAGGGACGTGAACACTGAAGCTTTCTTT.

The genes are TRBV7-8 and TRBJ1-4; TRBD1 is a possible D gene (5 bases). CDR3 length: 18 residues. Trimming took 5 bases from V and 0 from J, leaving 19 bases between them. Germline V gene data show CDR1 as SGHVS and CDR2 as FQNEAQ. The CDR3 sequence: CASSTRTSPSTTNEKLFF. DNA of the CDR3: TGTGCCAGCAGCACCAGGACAAGCCCCTCCACAACTAATGAAAAACTGTTTTTT.

The genes are TRBV11-2 and TRBJ2-3; TRBD2 agrees at 7 bases. This CDR3 region has 17 residues. Germline lookup yields CDR1 SGHAT and CDR2 FQNNGV. J was trimmed by 2 bases and V by 1 base; bases with no gene match: 9. The CDR3 protein is CASSLGRAGVSTDTQYF. CDR3 DNA: TGTGCCAGCAGCTTAGGAAGGGCGGGGGTTTCCACAGATACGCAGTATTTT.

This clone is labeled medium-sized (0.01 to 0.1%). This chain links TRBV27 with TRBJ2-7; 7 nucleotides align to TRBD1. This CDR3 has 15 amino acids. J was trimmed by 0 bases and V by 6 bases; bases with no gene match: 8. CDR1 and CDR2 (germline): MNHEY, SMNVEV (reference sequence). The CDR3 spells CASSAETGSSYEQYF. The CDR3 bases are TGTGCCAGCAGCGCGGAGACAGGGAGCTCCTACGAGCAGTACTTC.

The chain links TRBV6-4 to TRBJ1-2; TRBD1 is a possible D gene (5 bases). In germline, CDR1 is MRHNA, CDR2 SNTAGT. The CDR3 has 13 amino acids. V gave up 0 bases and J gave up 8 bases, with 10 bases separating them. CDR3 amino acids: CASSDSQGRGYTF. CDR3 sequence (DNA): TGTGCCAGCAGTGACTCGCAGGGTCGGGGCTACACCTTC.

The J gene is TRBJ1-1, the V gene TRBV7-6; 8 nucleotides match TRBD1. The CDR3 contains 14 residues. V lost 5 bases and J lost 0; bases outside the gene matches: 2. Germline CDR1 and CDR2: SGHVS and FNYEAQ. The CDR3 here is CASSRQGLNTEAFF. The CDR3 DNA follows: TGTGCCAGCAGCCGACAGGGGCTGAACACTGAAGCTTTCTTT.

The chain carries TRBV5-1 and TRBJ2-5; possible D gene TRBD2, 6 bases. Germline V lookup: CDR1 SGHRS, CDR2 YFSETQ. V lost 4 bases to trimming and J lost 5 bases, with 15 bases between them. The CDR3 is 14 amino acids. The CDR3 sequence is CASSSWGDGETQYF. The CDR3 nucleotides are TGCGCCAGCAGCAGTTGGGGGGACGGCGAGACCCAGTACTTC.

This clone was counted once. V is TRBV5-3 and J is TRBJ2-5; 8 bases are a match to TRBD2. TRBV5-3 is given ORF status, its function remaining uncertain. CDR3 length: 17 residues. The V gene end was trimmed by 4 bases and the J gene end by 7 bases; junction bases not matched to a gene: 18. The CDR3 spells CARSLPKRGGPAGTQYF. The CDR3 DNA follows: TGTGCCAGAAGCCTACCAAAACGCGGGGGGCCCGCGGGGACCCAGTACTTC.

The CDR3 loop reads CSVEDRARGGYGYTF. The CDR3 bases are TGCAGCGTTGAAGATCGAGCCAGAGGGGGTTATGGCTACACCTTC. This chain links TRBV29-1 with TRBJ1-2; tentatively, D is TRBD1 (6 bases). Trimming pared 0 bases from V and 5 bases from J, leaving 16 bases between. CDR1 is SQVTM, CDR2 ANQGSEA, per germline. The CDR3 loop spans 15 amino acids.

The V and J genes are TRBV10-1 and TRBJ1-1, with no clear D. The CDR3 loop spans 16 amino acids. In germline, CDR1 is WNHNN, CDR2 SYGVQD (reference sequence). Trimming shortened V by 0 bases and J by 0 bases, and 11 bases separated the two germline ends. As DNA, the CDR3 is TGCGCCAGCAGTGAGTCCCCTCCAAGAATGAACACTGAAGCTTTCTTT. This gives the protein CASSESPPRMNTEAFF.

The chain joins TRBV7-9 to TRBJ2-1; TRBD2 agrees at 7 bases. CDR1 and CDR2 from the germline V gene are SEHNR and FQNEAQ (reference sequence). The CDR3 has 15 amino acids. V was pared by 5 bases and J by 5 bases, with 9 bases of the junction left unmatched. CDR3 amino acids: CASSPRTSTHNEQFF. Written as DNA, the CDR3 is TGTGCCAGCAGCCCAAGGACTAGTACCCACAATGAGCAGTTCTTC.

This chain connects TRBV6-5 to TRBJ2-3; D is possibly TRBD1 (6 bases). V was pared by 3 bases and J by 2 bases, with 12 bases between. Germline assignment: CDR1 MNHEY and CDR2 SVGAGI. The CDR3 is 15 amino acids. In DNA, the CDR3 is TGTGCCAGCAGTTATTTCGCAGGGGACACAGATACGCAGTATTTT. As protein: CASSYFAGDTDTQYF.

In this sample, this clone turned up once. The chain carries TRBV10-3 and TRBJ1-5; D perhaps matches TRBD1 (5 bases). V lost 0 bases and J lost 2, with 8 bases in between. Germline CDR1 ENHRY, CDR2 SYGVKD. This CDR3 is 15 amino acids long. The CDR3 spells CAISESRGRNQPQHF. CDR3 in DNA: TGTGCCATCAGTGAGTCGAGGGGTCGCAATCAGCCCCAGCATTTT.

The chain has TRBV5-1 and TRBJ2-1; 8 nucleotides agree with TRBD2. The CDR3 extends over 16 amino acids. The germline V gene encodes CDR1 SGHRS and CDR2 YFSETQ. J lost 6 bases, V lost 4 bases, and 12 bases had no gene match. CDR3 sequence (DNA): TGCGCCAGCAGCACCTCCGGGACTAGGTCGGGCAATGAGCAGTTCTTC. Encoded protein: CASSTSGTRSGNEQFF.

The chain joins TRBV7-2 to TRBJ2-1; TRBD1 agrees at 8 bases. Germline V gives CDR1 SGHTA, CDR2 FQGNSA. V shed 1 base and J 3 bases; nucleotides not matched to a gene: 2. CDR3 length: 15 residues. CDR3 nucleotide sequence: TGTGCCAGCAGCTTAGGGACAGGGATCTACAATGAGCAGTTCTTC. Protein: CASSLGTGIYNEQFF. The entire variable domain, with the rest obtained from reference TRBV7-2 and TRBJ2-1, is as follows: GAGVSQSPSNKVTEKGKDVELRCDPISGHTALYWYRQSLGQGLEFLIYFQGNSAPDKSGLPSDRFSAERTGGSVSTLTIQRTQQEDSAVYLCASSLGTGIYNEQFFGPGTRLTVL.

J is TRBJ2-1 and V is TRBV10-1; D gene uncertain. Trimming removed 2 bases at V and 5 bases at J, with 7 bases between. Germline CDR1 and CDR2: WNHNN and SYGVQD (reference sequence). The CDR3 sequence is 13 residues long. In DNA form, the CDR3 reads TGCGCCAGCAGTGAGAACCCCGACAATGAGCAGTTCTTC. Its translation is CASSENPDNEQFF.

V gene TRBV5-1 combines with J gene TRBJ1-2; 8 positions match TRBD1. V dropped 3 bases and J dropped 6; count of bases not matched to a gene: 7. CDR1 is SGHRS, CDR2 YFSETQ, per germline. The CDR3 loop spans 14 amino acids. CDR3: CASSSGQVENGYTF. As DNA, the CDR3 is TGCGCCAGCAGCTCGGGACAGGTAGAGAATGGCTACACCTTC.

The V call is TRBV9, the J call TRBJ2-7; 11 positions agree with TRBD2. The CDR3 contains 17 residues. Germline V gives CDR1 SGDLS, CDR2 YYNGEE. Trimming at V came to 4 bases and at J to 2 bases, leaving 11 bases not matched to a gene. The CDR3 region is CASSPGTSGRSTYEQYF. The CDR3 nucleotides read TGTGCCAGCAGCCCCGGGACTAGCGGCCGATCCACCTACGAGCAGTACTTC.

This chain links TRBV5-1 with TRBJ2-1; 8 bases agree with TRBD2. Germline trimming cut 5 bases from V and 0 bases from J; bases unmatched to any gene: 16. This CDR3 spans 19 amino acids. Germline CDR1 reads SGHRS; CDR2 reads YFSETQ. The CDR3 DNA is TGCGCCAGCAGAGAGATCAGCGGGGGTCCTCTCAGCTCCTACAATGAGCAGTTCTTC. Translated, it gives CASREISGGPLSSYNEQFF.

This clone was recorded once. The chain carries TRBV5-4 and TRBJ2-1, with a possible D match to TRBD2 (5 bases). In germline, CDR1 is SGHNT, CDR2 YYREEE (reference sequence). The CDR3 length is 15 residues. V was clipped by 0 bases and J by 1 base, with 8 bases between them. This CDR3 reads CASSLAGKSYNEQFF. For the CDR3, the DNA is TGTGCCAGCAGCTTGGCGGGGAAGTCCTACAATGAGCAGTTCTTC.

V usage is TRBV5-5 and J usage is TRBJ2-7; 7 positions match TRBD2. The CDR3 contains 13 residues. Unmatched junction bases numbered 5, after V lost 0 bases and J lost 8 bases. Per germline, CDR1 SGHKS and CDR2 YYEKEE (reference sequence). The CDR3 reads CASSLGGEGKQYF. As DNA, the CDR3 is TGTGCCAGCAGCTTGGGGGGGGAGGGTAAGCAGTACTTC.

This clone was recorded a few times. V gene TRBV9 combines with J gene TRBJ1-6; D is ambiguous. With 2 bases removed from V and 9 bases from J, the gap between germline ends came to 9 bases. The V gene's germline CDR1 is SGDLS and CDR2 YYNGEE. The CDR3 consists of 13 residues. This CDR3 is CASSVERASPLHF. The CDR3 DNA is TGTGCCAGCAGCGTTGAGCGGGCTTCACCCCTCCACTTT.